The 22 T cell receptor beta chains listed next were all sequenced from one sample in a study of memory CD4+ T cells and cytomegalovirus serostatus. TCRdb's copy holds only in-frame clones and misses some; the assay was immunoSEQ multiplex PCR. Of roughly 45,000 clones listed, 60% to 85% are singletons. Single viable CD3+CD4+CD8-CD45RO+ cells were sorted as the memory CD4+ T cells. The sequencing sample was made of memory CD4+ T cells from blood. These receptors all come from an adult in good health and CMV-seronegative.

V gene TRBV19 combines with J gene TRBJ1-1; TRBD1 might be the D (6 bases). Germline values: CDR1 LNHDA, CDR2 SQIVND (reference sequence). Deletions cut 7 bases from V and 0 bases from J, with 12 bases between. The CDR3 loop spans 14 amino acids. CDR3 sequence: CASNSQGMNTEAFF. The CDR3 region has the DNA TGTGCCAGTAACTCCCAGGGGATGAACACTGAAGCTTTCTTT. The whole variable domain, filled in from reference TRBV19 and TRBJ1-1, reads DGGITQSPKYLFRKEGQNVTLSCEQNLNHDAMYWYRQDPGQGLRLIYYSQIVNDFQKGDIAEGYSVSREKKESFPLTVTSAQKNPTAFYLCASNSQGMNTEAFFGQGTRLTVV.

The chain recombines TRBV30 with TRBJ1-3; D not certain. The ends were cut back, 4 bases at V and 4 bases at J, with 8 bases in the middle. The CDR3 runs 12 residues. Germline CDR1 reads GTSNPN; CDR2 reads SVGIG (reference sequence). The CDR3 sequence is CAWMQVGNTIYF. Here the CDR3 DNA reads TGTGCCTGGATGCAAGTAGGAAACACCATATATTTT.

This clone was observed a handful of times. The V and J genes are TRBV2 and TRBJ1-6, with D tentatively TRBD1 (6 bases). Trimming stripped 6 bases from V and 7 bases from J, with 10 bases between. Germline loops: CDR1 SNHLY, CDR2 FYNNEI. The CDR3 sequence is 13 residues long. CDR3 region: CASSRTANSPLHF. DNA of the CDR3: TGTGCCAGCAGCCGGACAGCGAATTCACCCCTCCACTTT.

This clone was observed a handful of times. V usage is TRBV7-9 and J usage is TRBJ1-3; TRBD1 aligns across 9 bases. The germline V gene has CDR1 SEHNR and CDR2 FQNEAQ (reference sequence). The CDR3 has 15 residues. J was trimmed by 2 bases and V by 5 bases; bases with no gene match: 4. CDR3 region: CASSPGTGPGNTIYF. DNA for the CDR3: TGTGCCAGCAGCCCCGGGACAGGGCCTGGAAACACCATATATTTT.

This clone was seen more than once but under ten times. The chain combines TRBV2 with TRBJ1-1, with no clear D. Germline V CDR1 and CDR2: SNHLY, FYNNEI. V was trimmed by 7 bases and J by 1 base, leaving 10 bases between them. There are 13 residues in the CDR3. Here the CDR3 reads CASMKERNTEAFF. The DNA for the CDR3 is TGTGCCAGCATGAAAGAGCGGAACACTGAAGCTTTCTTT. Filled out from reference TRBV2 and TRBJ1-1, the complete variable domain reads EPEVTQTPSHQVTQMGQEVILRCVPISNHLYFYWYRQILGQKVEFLVSFYNNEISEKSEIFDDQFSVERPDGSNFTLKIRSTKLEDSAMYFCASMKERNTEAFFGQGTRLTVV.

The J gene is TRBJ1-5, the V gene TRBV27, with D unresolved. V was shortened by 0 bases and J by 6 bases, with 12 bases between the two germline ends. Germline CDR1 reads MNHEY; CDR2 reads SMNVEV (reference sequence). CDR3 length equals 15 residues. DNA of the CDR3: TGTGCCAGCAGTTTATCGTTCGTGGGCGTTCAGCCCCAGCATTTT. Protein: CASSLSFVGVQPQHF.

This clone was observed a single time. CDR3 loop: CASSILGGTRETQYF. CDR3 DNA sequence: TGCGCCAGCAGCATTTTGGGGGGTACACGGGAGACCCAGTACTTC. This chain joins TRBV5-1 and TRBJ2-5, with a tentative D call TRBD2 (6 bases). This CDR3 comprises 15 residues. The V gene's germline CDR1 is SGHRS and CDR2 YFSETQ. The V and J ends lost 4 bases and 5 bases respectively, with 18 bases between them.

This clone is medium-sized (0.01 to 0.1%) within its sample. The rearrangement links TRBV6-6 to TRBJ1-5, with no clear D. Trimming took 2 bases from V and 2 from J, leaving 4 bases between them. Germline V gene lookup returns CDR1 MNHNY and CDR2 SVGAGI (reference sequence). The CDR3 is 13 amino acids. The CDR3, as DNA: TGTGCCAGCAGTTACGACGGCAATCAGCCCCAGCATTTT. The encoded protein is CASSYDGNQPQHF.

The chain is built from TRBV30 and TRBJ1-2; 12 bases align to TRBD1. Germline loops: CDR1 GTSNPN, CDR2 SVGIG (reference sequence). Germline trimming cut 3 bases from V and 8 bases from J; bases unmatched to any gene: 16. The CDR3 loop spans 17 amino acids. The CDR3 loop is CAWRQRSGQGASGGYTF. As DNA, the CDR3 is TGTGCCTGGAGACAGCGATCGGGACAGGGGGCGAGTGGGGGCTACACCTTC. Complete variable domain (other parts from reference TRBV30 and TRBJ1-2): SQTIHQWPATLVQPVGSPLSLECTVEGTSNPNLYWYRQAAGRGLQLLFYSVGIGQISSEVPQNLSASRPQDRQFILSSKKLLLSDSGFYLCAWRQRSGQGASGGYTFGSGTRLTVV.

The V call is TRBV29-1, the J call TRBJ2-5; 7 nucleotides line up with TRBD1. The V gene's germline CDR1 is SQVTM and CDR2 ANQGSEA. The CDR3 extends over 12 amino acids. J gave up 2 bases and V 6 bases, and 3 bases lay outside the gene matches. CDR3: CSVRQGQETQYF. CDR3 in DNA: TGCAGCGTACGACAGGGACAAGAGACCCAGTACTTC.

This clone was picked up one time. The V call is TRBV5-1, the J call TRBJ2-7, with D perhaps TRBD2 (6 bases). The CDR3 runs to 14 residues. The germline CDR1 and CDR2 sequences are SGHRS and YFSETQ. The germline V and J ends were trimmed by 2 bases and 3 bases, with 12 bases remaining between them. The CDR3 loop is CASSLRGEVYEQYF. The CDR3, as DNA: TGCGCCAGCAGCTTAAGAGGGGAGGTCTACGAGCAGTACTTC.

The chain uses TRBV29-1 and TRBJ2-5, with 7 positions matching TRBD2. Germline V CDR1 and CDR2: SQVTM, ANQGSEA. Losses at the gene ends were 7 bases for V and 3 bases for J; bases not matched to a gene: 11. The CDR3 contains 14 residues. CDR3 nucleotide sequence: TGCAGCGCTGGCGGGGGAGCGAAAAAAGAGACCCAGTACTTC. Residues: CSAGGGAKKETQYF.

This CDR3 is CSAWRKETQYF. The CDR3 DNA reads TGCAGTGCTTGGCGGAAAGAGACCCAGTACTTC. V and J are TRBV20-1 and TRBJ2-5; D is uncertain. The germline V and J ends were trimmed by 5 bases and 3 bases, with 7 bases remaining between them. Germline V gives CDR1 DFQATT, CDR2 SNEGSKA (reference sequence). The CDR3 loop spans 11 amino acids.

This chain joins TRBV27 and TRBJ1-2; unclear D gene. The CDR3 is 13 amino acids. The germline V and J ends were trimmed by 10 bases and 7 bases, with 19 bases remaining between them. Germline assignment: CDR1 MNHEY and CDR2 SMNVEV (reference sequence). Written as DNA, the CDR3 is TGTGCCACCTCAAGGGCGGATATGGGTGGCTACACCTTC. Translated, it gives CATSRADMGGYTF.

The rearrangement joins TRBV5-1 to TRBJ1-6; the match to TRBD1 covers 8 bases. The CDR3 contains 16 residues. V shed 0 bases and J 7 bases; nucleotides not matched to a gene: 6. Germline CDR1 and CDR2: SGHRS and YFSETQ. DNA for the CDR3: TGCGCCAGCAGCTTGGGTGACAGGGGACACAATTCACCCCTCCACTTT. This gives the protein CASSLGDRGHNSPLHF.

CDR3 DNA sequence: TGTGCCAGCAGCTTGGGACGGTCCAAAAACATTCAGTACTTC. It yields the protein CASSLGRSKNIQYF. The chain uses TRBV5-6 and TRBJ2-4; D gene ambiguous. The CDR3 contains 14 residues. Deletions cut 0 bases from V and 2 bases from J, with 6 bases between. The germline V gene encodes CDR1 SGHDT and CDR2 YYEEEE.

V usage is TRBV30 and J usage is TRBJ2-5, with TRBD2 matching over 8 bases. In germline, CDR1 is GTSNPN, CDR2 SVGIG (reference sequence). V was pared by 3 bases and J by 4 bases, with 1 base of the junction left unmatched. The CDR3 is 12 amino acids. The DNA of the CDR3 is TGTGCCTGGAGGAGCGGGGGAGAGACCCAGTACTTC. The encoded protein is CAWRSGGETQYF.

The V and J genes are TRBV9 and TRBJ1-2; TRBD1 agrees at 11 bases. Per the germline V gene, CDR1 is SGDLS and CDR2 is YYNGEE. The CDR3 sequence is 17 residues long. V shed 1 base and J 8 bases; nucleotides not matched to a gene: 13. The DNA for the CDR3 is TGTGCCAGCAGCGTATCGGGACAGGGGGATTTTGGAAGGGGCTACACCTTC. Its translation is CASSVSGQGDFGRGYTF.

In nucleotides, the CDR3 is TGTGCCAGCAGTTCCCTTTCCAGCAATGAGCAGTTCTTC. The encoded protein is CASSSLSSNEQFF. The V call is TRBV2, the J call TRBJ2-1; D gene uncertain. The CDR3 spans 13 residues. V was shortened by 5 bases and J by 6 bases, with 11 bases between the two germline ends. From germline, CDR1 is SNHLY and CDR2 FYNNEI.

The gene calls are TRBV6-5 and TRBJ2-3; 15 nucleotides line up with TRBD2. The CDR3 has 16 amino acids. Trimming removed 4 bases from V and 6 bases from J; junction bases left unmatched: 5. Per the germline V gene, CDR1 is MNHEY and CDR2 is SVGAGI. CDR3: CASSSPGTSGGDTQYF. In DNA, the CDR3 is TGTGCCAGCAGTTCCCCGGGGACTAGCGGGGGGGATACGCAGTATTTT.

The rearrangement uses TRBV28 and TRBJ1-1; 7 nucleotides align to TRBD1. This CDR3 has 16 residues. Per germline, CDR1 MDHEN and CDR2 SYDVKM. V trimming: 7 bases; J trimming: 1 base; junction bases outside the gene matches: 12. The CDR3, as DNA: TGTGCCAGCACCCCAGGGGGGGCTAGGGGGAACACTGAAGCTTTCTTT. Protein: CASTPGGARGNTEAFF.

The genes are TRBV19 and TRBJ1-1, with D hard to call. Trimming pared 3 bases from V and 0 bases from J, leaving 11 bases between. CDR3 size: 15 residues. Per the germline V gene, CDR1 is LNHDA and CDR2 is SQIVND (reference sequence). CDR3 bases: TGTGCCAGTAGTATTCGCACCTGGGTGAACACTGAAGCTTTCTTT. It is translated as CASSIRTWVNTEAFF.